This TCR delta chain emerged from a study of γδ T cells in repeated Plasmodium falciparum infection. The overall study: Donors were malaria-exposed Malian children or age- and gender-matched Australian children. Samples were taken at baseline, before some infections, and 21 days after each.

TRG and TRD sequences were obtained from every sorted gammadelta sample. TCRdb re-analyzed the multiplex PCR reads via CATT. The sample includes tens of thousands of delta-chain clones, roughly 1.4% seen only once; the top ten take 7% to 9.5%. A few counts support this clone. The likely explanation is a read error, given a far larger clone one base away. Different DNA sequences within this sample yield the same CDR3. Input material: gamma-delta T cells from blood. This receptor was identified in a pool of human donors (malaria-infected and uninfected, not separated).

The DNA of the CDR3 is TGTGCTCTTGGGGAGCTGTGTTGGGGAGGGGATAAACTCATCTTT. This sequence encodes CALGELCWGGDKLIF. The genes are TRDV1 and TRDJ1, with a weak D call TRDD3 (5 bases). TCRdb does not report a J gene; here it was assigned by matching the DNA to germline references. The CDR3 extends over 15 amino acids. From germline, CDR1 is TSWWSYY and CDR2 QGS. Trimming removed 3 bases from V and 5 bases from J, with 16 bases in between.